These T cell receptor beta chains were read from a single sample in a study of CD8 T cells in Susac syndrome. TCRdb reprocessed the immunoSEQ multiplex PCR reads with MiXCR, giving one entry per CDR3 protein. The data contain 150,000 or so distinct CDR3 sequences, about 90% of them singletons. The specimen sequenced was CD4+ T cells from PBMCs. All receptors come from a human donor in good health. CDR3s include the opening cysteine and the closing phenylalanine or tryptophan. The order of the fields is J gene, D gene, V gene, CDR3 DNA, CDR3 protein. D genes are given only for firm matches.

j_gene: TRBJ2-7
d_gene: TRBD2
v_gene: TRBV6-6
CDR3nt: TGTGCCAGCAGCCCCCAGCGGGAGGCACCCTACGAGCAGTACTTC
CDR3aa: CASSPQREAPYEQYF

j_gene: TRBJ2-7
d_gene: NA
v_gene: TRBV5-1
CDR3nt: TGCGCCAGCAGCATACCCGCGGACAGTCCCCGGTTGCCCGAGCAGTACTTC
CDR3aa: CASSIPADSPRLPEQYF

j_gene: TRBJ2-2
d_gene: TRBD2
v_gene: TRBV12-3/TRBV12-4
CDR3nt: TGTGCCAGCACCAGCGGGGGGTCGGGCACCGGGGAGCTGTTTTTT
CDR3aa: CASTSGGSGTGELFF

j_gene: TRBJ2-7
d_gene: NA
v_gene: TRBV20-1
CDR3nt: TGCAGTGCTAGAGATGGGAGGGAGCAGTACTTC
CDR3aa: CSARDGREQYF

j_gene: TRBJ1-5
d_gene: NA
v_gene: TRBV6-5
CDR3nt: TGTGCCAGCAGTTTTTCAGGGCTTAGCAATCAGCCCCAGCATTTT
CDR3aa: CASSFSGLSNQPQHF

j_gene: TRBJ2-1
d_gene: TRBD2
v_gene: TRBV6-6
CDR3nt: TGTGCCAGCAGTTACTCTGGGACTAGCGGGAATGAGCAGTTCTTC
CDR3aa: CASSYSGTSGNEQFF

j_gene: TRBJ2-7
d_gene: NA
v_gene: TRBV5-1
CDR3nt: TGCGCCAGCAGCTTGGGACAGGTTTATGCCTACGAGCAGTACTTC
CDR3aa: CASSLGQVYAYEQYF

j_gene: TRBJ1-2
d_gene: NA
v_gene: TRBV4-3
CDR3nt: TGCGCCAGCAGCGCCCGGGACCAAGGGGGCTACACCTTC
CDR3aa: CASSARDQGGYTF

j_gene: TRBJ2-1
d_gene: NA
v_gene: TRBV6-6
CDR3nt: TGTGCCAGCAGTTACTCGAGAGACAATGAGCAGTTCTTC
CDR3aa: CASSYSRDNEQFF

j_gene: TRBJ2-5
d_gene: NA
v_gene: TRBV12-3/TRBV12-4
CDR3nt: TGTGCCAGCAGTTTAGGGTCGACCGAGACCCAGTACTTC
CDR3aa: CASSLGSTETQYF

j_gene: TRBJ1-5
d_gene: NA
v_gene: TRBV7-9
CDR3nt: TGTGCCAGCAGCCAAAGCGGGGGAGGCAATCAGCCCCAGCATTTT
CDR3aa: CASSQSGGGNQPQHF

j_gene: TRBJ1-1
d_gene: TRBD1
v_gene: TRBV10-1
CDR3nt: TGTGCCAGCAGTCGGGACAGCTACACTGAAGCTTTCTTT
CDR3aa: CASSRDSYTEAFF

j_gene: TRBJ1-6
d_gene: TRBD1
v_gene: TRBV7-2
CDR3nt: TGTGCCAGCAGGATAGACAGGGCGGGCAATTCACCCCTCCACTTT
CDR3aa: CASRIDRAGNSPLHF

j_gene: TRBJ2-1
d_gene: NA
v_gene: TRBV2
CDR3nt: TGTGCCAGCAAGTATAACAATGAGCAGTTCTTC
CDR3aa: CASKYNNEQFF

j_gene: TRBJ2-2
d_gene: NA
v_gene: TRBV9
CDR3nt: TGTGCCAGCAGCGTAGTTAGCGGGGAGCTGTTTTTT
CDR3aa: CASSVVSGELFF

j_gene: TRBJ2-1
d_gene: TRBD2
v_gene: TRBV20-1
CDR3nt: TGCAGCGCCCCGGGACTAGCGGGAATCTATGAGCAGTTCTTC
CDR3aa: CSAPGLAGIYEQFF

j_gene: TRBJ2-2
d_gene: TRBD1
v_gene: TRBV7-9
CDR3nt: TGTGCCAGCAGCTCCCCGGGACAGGGGGCGTCCGGGGAGCTGTTTTTT
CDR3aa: CASSSPGQGASGELFF

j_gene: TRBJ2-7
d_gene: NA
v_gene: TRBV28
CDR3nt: TGTGCCACGTCCGTGGTGGGGGAGCAGTACTTC
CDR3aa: CATSVVGEQYF

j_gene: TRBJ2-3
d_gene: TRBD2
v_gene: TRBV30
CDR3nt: TGTGCCTGGACCCTTTCCCTAGCGGGAGGGACCCCGCAGTATTTT
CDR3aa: CAWTLSLAGGTPQYF

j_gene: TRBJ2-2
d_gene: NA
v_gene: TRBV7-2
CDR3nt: TGTGCCAGCAGCTCTCTCACCGGGGAGCTGTTTTTT
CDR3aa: CASSSLTGELFF

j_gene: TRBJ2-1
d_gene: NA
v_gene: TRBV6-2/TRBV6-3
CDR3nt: TGTGCCAGCAGATGGCTGAACAATGAGCAGTTCTTC
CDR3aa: CASRWLNNEQFF

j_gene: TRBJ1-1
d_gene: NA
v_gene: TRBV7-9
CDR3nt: TGTGCCAGCATTCTCGGCGGGGGAGGGGCTGAAGCTTTCTTT
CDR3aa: CASILGGGGAEAFF

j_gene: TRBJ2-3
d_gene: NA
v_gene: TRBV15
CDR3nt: TGTGCCACCAGCAGACAACGCGGCGGGGCCACAGATACGCAGTATTTT
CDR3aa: CATSRQRGGATDTQYF

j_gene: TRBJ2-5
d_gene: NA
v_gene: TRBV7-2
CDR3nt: TGTGCCAGCAGCCTCCAGGGGACTGGGGAGACCCAGTACTTC
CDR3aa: CASSLQGTGETQYF